This T cell receptor (beta chain) was captured by sequencing in a study of T cells after yellow fever vaccination. General study points: Clonotype sharing between CD4 and CD8 compartments was small.

TCRdb analysed the 5' RACE reads with MiXCR anew, one entry per CDR3 protein. Of hundreds of thousands of distinct CDR3 sequences in the sample, 15% to 20% were seen once. Note on this clonotype: The antigen is unknown.

The sequencing used PBMCs, collected before the yellow fever booster vaccination. The TCR was taken from a man younger than 35 who received the YFV17D yellow fever vaccine.

CDR3 in amino acids: CASSNPGQGAEYEQYF. DNA of the CDR3: TGTGCCAGCAGCAACCCGGGACAGGGGGCGGAATACGAGCAGTACTTC. This chain connects TRBV11-2 to TRBJ2-7; 12 nucleotides agree with TRBD1. The V and J ends lost 5 bases and 4 bases, in that order; junction bases with no gene match: 9. The germline gives CDR1 SGHAT, CDR2 FQNNGV. CDR3 length equals 16 residues.